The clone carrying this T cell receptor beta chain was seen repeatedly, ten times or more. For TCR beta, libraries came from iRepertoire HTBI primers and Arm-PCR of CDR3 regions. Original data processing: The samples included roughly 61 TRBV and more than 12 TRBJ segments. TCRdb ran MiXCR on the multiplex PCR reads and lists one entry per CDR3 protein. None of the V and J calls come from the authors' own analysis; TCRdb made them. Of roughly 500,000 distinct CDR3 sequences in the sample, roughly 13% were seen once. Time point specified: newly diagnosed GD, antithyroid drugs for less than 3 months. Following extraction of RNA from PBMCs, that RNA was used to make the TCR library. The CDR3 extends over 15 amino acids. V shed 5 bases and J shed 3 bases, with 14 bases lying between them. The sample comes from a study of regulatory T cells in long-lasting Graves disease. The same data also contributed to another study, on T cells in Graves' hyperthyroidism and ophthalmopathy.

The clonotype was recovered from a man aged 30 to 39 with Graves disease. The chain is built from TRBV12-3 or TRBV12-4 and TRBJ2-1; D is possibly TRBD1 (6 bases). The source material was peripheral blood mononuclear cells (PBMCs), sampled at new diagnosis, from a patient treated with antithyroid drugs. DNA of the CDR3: TGTGCCAGCAGTCCCGGACAGATCTTCTACAATGAGCAGTTCTTC. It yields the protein CASSPGQIFYNEQFF.